This paragraph covers one TCR beta chain sequence. Per the germline V gene, CDR1 is LNHDA and CDR2 is SQIVND (reference sequence). This CDR3 region has 15 residues. The V and J ends lost 5 bases and 3 bases respectively, with 14 bases between them. These data come from a study of OX40 agonist ivuxolimab in advanced cancers. Looking at the study overall: Three patients had partial responses: one hepatocellular carcinoma, two cutaneous melanoma.

This table comes from immunoSEQ multiplex PCR, and its TCRdb copy is limited to in-frame clones, with some not included. The sample shows over 45,000 clones, just under 85% of them seen only once. The clonotype comes from an adult with an advanced solid tumor such as melanoma, head and neck, liver or kidney cancer. The source was CD4+ or CD8+ T cells sorted from blood, collected in a trial of the OX40 agonist ivuxolimab. The chain couples TRBV19 to TRBJ2-1; no clear D. This chain's CDR3 is CASSPGQSGYNEQFF. The DNA for the CDR3 is TGTGCCAGTAGTCCCGGGCAGTCAGGCTACAATGAGCAGTTCTTC.